Listed below are T cell receptor beta chains from one sample, sequenced in a study of blood T cell repertoires in COVID-19. Produced via immunoSEQ multiplex PCR; TCRdb's table is partial and in-frame only. The sample includes under 250,000 clones, 80% to 90% seen only once; the top ten take 4.8%. The sample was PBMCs or T cells enriched from blood (not recorded which). These receptors all stem from a woman aged 45-65 years who had been exposed to COVID-19. The CDR3 runs from the conserved cysteine through the conserved F or W. The D gene is left open where the match is weak. Clone size, where shown, is once, few, many, or a class for clones that have expanded.

clone_size | j_call | v_call | d_call | cdr3_aa | cdr3_nt
once | TRBJ2-1 | TRBV10-1 | TRBD2 | CASSESGLAGSNEQFF | TGCGCCAGCAGTGAGTCCGGACTAGCGGGATCCAATGAGCAGTTCTTC
few | TRBJ1-1 | TRBV6-2/TRBV6-3 | NA | CASSKQENTEAFF | TGTGCCAGCAGTAAACAGGAGAACACTGAAGCTTTCTTT
many | TRBJ2-2 | TRBV28 | TRBD2 | CASSLWGLAGGPGELFF | TGTGCCAGCAGTTTATGGGGACTAGCGGGGGGCCCCGGGGAGCTGTTTTTT
NA | TRBJ2-7 | TRBV18 | NA | CASSKPRDEQYF | TGTGCCAGCTCAAAACCTCGGGACGAGCAGTACTTC
NA | TRBJ2-1 | TRBV18 | NA | CASSPTGLYNEQFF | TGTGCCAGCTCACCAACGGGACTCTACAATGAGCAGTTCTTC
NA | TRBJ1-6 | TRBV7-2 | TRBD1 | CASSTATGGGSPLHF | TGTGCCAGCAGCACCGCTACAGGGGGCGGTTCACCCCTCCACTTT
NA | TRBJ2-1 | TRBV3-1/TRBV3-2 | NA | CASSLLPGPYNEQFF | TGTGCCAGCAGCCTGCTTCCAGGGCCCTACAATGAGCAGTTCTTC
once | TRBJ1-4 | TRBV29-1 | TRBD1 | CSASGTGNEKLFF | TGCAGCGCCTCCGGGACAGGGAACGAAAAACTGTTTTTT
few | TRBJ1-3 | TRBV12-5 | NA | CASGLVLRITHTIYF | TGTGCTAGTGGTTTGGTACTGAGGATAACCCACACCATATATTTT
NA | TRBJ2-7 | TRBV29-1 | NA | CSVGRTAPGEQYF | TGCAGCGTTGGACGGACAGCTCCTGGCGAGCAGTACTTC
NA | TRBJ2-2 | TRBV9 | NA | CASSVGAGLAGELFF | TGTGCCAGCAGCGTAGGAGCAGGGTTGGCCGGGGAGCTGTTTTTT
NA | TRBJ2-3 | TRBV28 | TRBD2 | CASSSWTSGGADTQYF | TGTGCCAGCAGTTCCTGGACTAGCGGGGGGGCGGATACGCAGTATTTT
NA | TRBJ2-5 | TRBV3-1/TRBV3-2 | TRBD2 | CASSRSGGIRETQYF | TGTGCCAGCAGCCGTAGCGGGGGTATCCGGGAGACCCAGTACTTC
NA | TRBJ2-1 | TRBV7-2 | TRBD1 | CASSSLRDERGRSNEQFF | TGTGCCAGCAGCAGTTTGAGAGATGAGAGGGGGCGGTCTAATGAGCAGTTCTTC
NA | TRBJ1-1 | TRBV18 | NA | CASSRRQNTEAFF | TGTGCCAGCTCGCGTCGACAGAACACTGAAGCTTTCTTT
once | TRBJ2-7 | TRBV27 | TRBD1 | CASSFSPRTGVREQYF | TGTGCCAGCAGTTTCTCCCCCCGGACAGGGGTCCGCGAGCAGTACTTC
NA | TRBJ1-6 | TRBV15 | NA | CATSGIPTGSYNSPLHF | TGTGCCACCAGCGGGATACCGACAGGCTCCTATAATTCACCCCTCCACTTT
few | TRBJ1-3 | TRBV19 | TRBD1 | CASSSRGGASGNTIYF | TGTGCCAGTAGTTCCCGAGGGGGCGCATCGGGAAACACCATATATTTT
NA | TRBJ1-2 | TRBV5-1 | NA | CASSLQSLSFRGYTF | TGCGCCAGCAGCTTACAATCGCTCTCCTTTCGAGGCTACACCTTC
once | TRBJ1-1 | TRBV19 | NA | CASSIRTGSNTEAFF | TGTGCCAGTAGTATAAGAACAGGGTCGAACACTGAAGCTTTCTTT
NA | TRBJ1-5 | TRBV4-3 | NA | CASSQGSEGPQHF | TGCGCCAGCAGCCAAGGGAGCGAGGGGCCCCAGCATTTT
NA | TRBJ1-1 | TRBV14 | NA | CASSRSGGYTEAFF | TGTGCCAGCAGCAGATCGGGGGGGTACACTGAAGCTTTCTTT
NA | TRBJ2-2 | TRBV6-1 | TRBD2 | CASSEGLAVLRNGELFF | TGTGCCAGCAGTGAAGGGCTAGCGGTTCTCCGTAATGGGGAGCTGTTTTTT
NA | TRBJ2-3 | TRBV4-2 | TRBD2 | CASSTLAGGVDTQYF | TGTGCCAGCAGCACCTTAGCGGGGGGAGTAGATACGCAGTATTTT
few | TRBJ1-6 | TRBV18 | TRBD1 | CASSPLNRQGASNSPLHF | TGTGCCAGCTCACCCCTCAACCGACAGGGGGCGAGTAATTCACCCCTCCACTTT
NA | TRBJ1-2 | TRBV5-6 | NA | CASSPQRANGYTF | TGTGCCAGCAGCCCGCAGAGGGCTAATGGCTACACCTTC
NA | TRBJ1-6 | TRBV2 | TRBD1 | CASSAPTGGSYNSPLHF | TGTGCCAGCAGTGCGCCGACAGGGGGCTCCTATAATTCACCCCTCCACTTT
NA | TRBJ2-7 | TRBV6-5 | NA | CASTLDTPLYEQYF | TGTGCCAGCACCCTGGACACTCCTCTCTACGAGCAGTACTTC
once | TRBJ1-5 | TRBV2 | NA | CASSQTATPGWYQPQHF | TGTGCCAGCAGTCAAACGGCAACCCCAGGCTGGTATCAGCCCCAGCATTTT
NA | TRBJ2-4 | TRBV11-2 | TRBD2 | CASSLDGGSGGWGNIQYF | TGTGCCAGCAGCTTAGATGGTGGTAGCGGGGGGTGGGGAAACATTCAGTACTTC
once | TRBJ2-3 | TRBV2 | TRBD2 | CASSVTGTSGADTQYF | TGTGCCAGCAGTGTAACCGGGACTAGTGGCGCAGATACGCAGTATTTT
NA | TRBJ2-1 | TRBV18 | TRBD2 | CASSPPVRGGLYNEQFF | TGTGCCAGCTCACCACCGGTCCGCGGGGGGCTCTACAATGAGCAGTTCTTC
once | TRBJ2-3 | TRBV7-2 | TRBD2 | CASASRRGGLTDTQYF | TGTGCCAGCGCTTCGCGGCGGGGGGGTCTGACAGATACGCAGTATTTT
many | TRBJ1-1 | TRBV29-1 | TRBD1 | CSVGDPGQGSPEAFF | TGCAGCGTTGGGGATCCGGGACAGGGGAGCCCTGAAGCTTTCTTT
NA | TRBJ1-2 | TRBV7-2 | TRBD1 | CASRSRGSPYGYTF | TGTGCCAGCAGATCCAGGGGGAGCCCCTATGGCTACACCTTC
NA | TRBJ1-3 | TRBV12-5 | NA | CASGPTGAGNTIYF | TGTGCTAGTGGCCCTACAGGAGCAGGAAACACCATATATTTT
NA | TRBJ1-5 | TRBV6-4 | TRBD1 | CASRGQGPNQPQHF | TGTGCCAGCAGGGGACAGGGACCCAATCAGCCCCAGCATTTT
NA | TRBJ2-3 | TRBV7-2 | TRBD2 | CASSQGLAGVGDTQYF | TGTGCCAGCAGCCAGGGACTAGCGGGGGTGGGGGACACGCAGTATTTT
NA | TRBJ2-7 | TRBV19 | NA | CASSIGEPYEQYF | TGTGCCAGTAGTATCGGGGAGCCCTACGAGCAGTACTTC
NA | TRBJ1-1 | TRBV13 | NA | CASSFTRDTEAFF | TGTGCCAGCAGTTTTACCCGAGACACTGAAGCTTTCTTT
NA | TRBJ1-6 | TRBV29-1 | NA | CSVGDSVNSPLHF | TGCAGCGTTGGAGACAGTGTAAATTCACCCCTCCACTTT
NA | TRBJ1-1 | TRBV27 | TRBD1 | CASSPGQGVMAFF | TGTGCCAGCAGTCCTGGACAGGGGGTGATGGCTTTCTTT
NA | TRBJ1-1 | TRBV2 | TRBD1 | CASSIGQGNTEAFF | TGTGCCAGCAGTATAGGACAGGGGAACACTGAAGCTTTCTTT
NA | TRBJ1-1 | TRBV6-6 | NA | CASSYSGGRPAEAFF | TGTGCCAGCAGTTACTCGGGAGGTAGGCCCGCTGAAGCTTTCTTT
NA | TRBJ2-5 | TRBV25-1 | NA | CASSSQTGQETQYF | TGTGCCAGCAGTTCCCAGACTGGACAAGAGACCCAGTACTTC
NA | TRBJ1-5 | TRBV27 | NA | CASSDAQPQHF | TGTGCCAGCAGTGATGCGCAGCCCCAGCATTTT